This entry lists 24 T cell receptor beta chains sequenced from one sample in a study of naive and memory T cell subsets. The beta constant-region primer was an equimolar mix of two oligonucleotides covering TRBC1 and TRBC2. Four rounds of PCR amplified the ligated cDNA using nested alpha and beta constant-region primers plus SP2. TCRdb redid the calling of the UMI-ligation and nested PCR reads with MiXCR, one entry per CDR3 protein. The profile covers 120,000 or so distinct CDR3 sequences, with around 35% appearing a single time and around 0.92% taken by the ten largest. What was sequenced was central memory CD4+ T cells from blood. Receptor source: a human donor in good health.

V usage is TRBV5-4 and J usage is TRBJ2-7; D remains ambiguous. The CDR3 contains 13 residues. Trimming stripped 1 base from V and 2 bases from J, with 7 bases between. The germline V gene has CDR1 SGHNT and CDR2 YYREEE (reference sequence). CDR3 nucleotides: TGTGCCAGCAGCTTGTACAAAACCTACGAGCAGTACTTC. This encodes CASSLYKTYEQYF.

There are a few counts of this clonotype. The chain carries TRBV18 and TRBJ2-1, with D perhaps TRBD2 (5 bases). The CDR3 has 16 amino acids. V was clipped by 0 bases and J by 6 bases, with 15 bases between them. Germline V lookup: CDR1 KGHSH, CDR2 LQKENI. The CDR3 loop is CASSPPARGLLNEQFF. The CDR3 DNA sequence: TGTGCCAGCTCACCACCCGCTAGAGGGCTCCTCAATGAGCAGTTCTTC.

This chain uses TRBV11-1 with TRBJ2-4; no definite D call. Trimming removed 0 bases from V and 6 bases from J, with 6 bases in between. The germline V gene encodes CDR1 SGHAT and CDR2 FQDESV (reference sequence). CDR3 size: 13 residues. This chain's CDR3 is CASSLAGGNIQYF. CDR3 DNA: TGTGCCAGCAGCTTAGCCGGCGGAAACATTCAGTACTTC. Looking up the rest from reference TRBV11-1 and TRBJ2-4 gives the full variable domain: EAEVAQSPRYKITEKSQAVAFWCDPISGHATLYWYRQILGQGPELLVQFQDESVVDDSQLPKDRFSAERLKGVDSTLKIQPAELGDSAMYLCASSLAGGNIQYFGAGTRLSVL.

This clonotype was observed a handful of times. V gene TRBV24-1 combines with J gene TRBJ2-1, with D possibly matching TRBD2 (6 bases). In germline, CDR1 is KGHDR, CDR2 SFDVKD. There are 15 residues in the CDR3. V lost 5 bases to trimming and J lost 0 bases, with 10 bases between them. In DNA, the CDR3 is TGTGCCACCAGTGCTCACGGGAGCTCCTACAATGAGCAGTTCTTC. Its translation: CATSAHGSSYNEQFF.

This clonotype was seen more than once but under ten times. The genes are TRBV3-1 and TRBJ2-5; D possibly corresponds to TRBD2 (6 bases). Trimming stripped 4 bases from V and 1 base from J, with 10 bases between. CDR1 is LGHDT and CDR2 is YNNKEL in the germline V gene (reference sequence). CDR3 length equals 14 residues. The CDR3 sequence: CASSLWGVQETQYF. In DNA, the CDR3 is TGTGCCAGCAGCCTCTGGGGGGTCCAAGAGACCCAGTACTTC.

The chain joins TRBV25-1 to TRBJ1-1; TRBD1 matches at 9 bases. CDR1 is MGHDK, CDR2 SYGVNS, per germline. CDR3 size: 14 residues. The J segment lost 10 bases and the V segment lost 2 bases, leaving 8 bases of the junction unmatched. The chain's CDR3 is CASSEHTGGSSAFF. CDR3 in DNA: TGTGCCAGCAGTGAACACACAGGGGGCTCCTCAGCTTTCTTT.

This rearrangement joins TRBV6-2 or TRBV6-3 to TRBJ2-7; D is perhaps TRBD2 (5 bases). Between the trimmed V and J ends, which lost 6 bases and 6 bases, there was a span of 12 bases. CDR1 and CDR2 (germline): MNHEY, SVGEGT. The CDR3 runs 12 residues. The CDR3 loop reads CASSKTSVEQYF. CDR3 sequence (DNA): TGTGCCAGCAGCAAAACTAGTGTCGAGCAGTACTTC.

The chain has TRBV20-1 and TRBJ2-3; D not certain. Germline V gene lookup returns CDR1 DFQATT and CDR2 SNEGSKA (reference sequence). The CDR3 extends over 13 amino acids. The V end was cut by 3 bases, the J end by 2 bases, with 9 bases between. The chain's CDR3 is CSASLDFTDTQYF. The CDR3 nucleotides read TGCAGTGCTAGTCTGGATTTCACAGATACGCAGTATTTT.

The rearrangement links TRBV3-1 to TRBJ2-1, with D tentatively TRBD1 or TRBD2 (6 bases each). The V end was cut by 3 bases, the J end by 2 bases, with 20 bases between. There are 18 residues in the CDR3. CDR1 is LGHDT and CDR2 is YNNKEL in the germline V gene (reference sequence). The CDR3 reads CASSQYRGGLGTYNEQFF. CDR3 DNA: TGTGCCAGCAGCCAGTATAGAGGGGGGCTTGGGACCTACAATGAGCAGTTCTTC.

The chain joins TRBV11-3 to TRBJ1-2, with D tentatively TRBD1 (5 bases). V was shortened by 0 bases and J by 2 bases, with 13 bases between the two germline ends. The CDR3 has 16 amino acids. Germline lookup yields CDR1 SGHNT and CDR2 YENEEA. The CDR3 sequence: CASSLEGRGGNYGYTF. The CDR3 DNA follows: TGTGCCAGCAGCTTAGAGGGGCGCGGGGGAAACTATGGCTACACCTTC.

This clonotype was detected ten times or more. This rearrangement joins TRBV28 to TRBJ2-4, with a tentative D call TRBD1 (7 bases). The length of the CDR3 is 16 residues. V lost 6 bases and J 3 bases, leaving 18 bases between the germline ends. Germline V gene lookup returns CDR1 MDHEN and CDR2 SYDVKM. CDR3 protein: CASRLIGTAGKNIQYF. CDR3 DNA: TGTGCCAGCAGATTAATCGGGACAGCGGGCAAAAACATTCAGTACTTC.

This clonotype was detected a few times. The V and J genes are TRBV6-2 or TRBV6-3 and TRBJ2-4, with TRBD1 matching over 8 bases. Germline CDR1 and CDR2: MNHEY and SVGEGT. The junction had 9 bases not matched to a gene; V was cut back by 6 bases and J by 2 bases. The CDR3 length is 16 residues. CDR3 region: CASRSTGDLSKNIQYF. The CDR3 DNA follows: TGTGCCAGCAGGTCGACAGGGGACCTGTCCAAAAACATTCAGTACTTC.

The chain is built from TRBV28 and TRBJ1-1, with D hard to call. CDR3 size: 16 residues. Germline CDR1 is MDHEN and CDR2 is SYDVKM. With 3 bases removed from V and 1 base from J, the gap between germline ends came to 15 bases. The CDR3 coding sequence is TGTGCCAGCAGTTTGGATGACCTAATCAGGAACACTGAAGCTTTCTTT. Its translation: CASSLDDLIRNTEAFF.

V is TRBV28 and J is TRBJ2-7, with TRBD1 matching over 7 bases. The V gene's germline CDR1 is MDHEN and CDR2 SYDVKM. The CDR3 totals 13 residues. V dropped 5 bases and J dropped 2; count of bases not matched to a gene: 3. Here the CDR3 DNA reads TGTGCCAGCAGTCAGGGACAGCCCTACGAGCAGTACTTC. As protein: CASSQGQPYEQYF.

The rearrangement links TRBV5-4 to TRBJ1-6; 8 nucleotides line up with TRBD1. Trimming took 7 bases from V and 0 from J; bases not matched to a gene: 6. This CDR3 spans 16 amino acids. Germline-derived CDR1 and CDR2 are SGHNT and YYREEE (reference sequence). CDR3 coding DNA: TGTGCCAGCCATAACAGGGGGAGCTCCTATAATTCACCCCTCCACTTT. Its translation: CASHNRGSSYNSPLHF.

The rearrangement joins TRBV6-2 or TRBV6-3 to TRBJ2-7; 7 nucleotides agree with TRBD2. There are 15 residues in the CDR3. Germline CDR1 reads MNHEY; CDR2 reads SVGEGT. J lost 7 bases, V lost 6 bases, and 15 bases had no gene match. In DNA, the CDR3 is TGTGCCAGCAGGGACGGGACTATAGGTTTCTTGGAGCAGTACTTC. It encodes CASRDGTIGFLEQYF.

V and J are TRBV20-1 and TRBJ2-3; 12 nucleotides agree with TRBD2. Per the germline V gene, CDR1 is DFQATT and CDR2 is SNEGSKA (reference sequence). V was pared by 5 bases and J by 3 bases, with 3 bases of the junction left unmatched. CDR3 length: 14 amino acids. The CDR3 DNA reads TGCAGTGCTGTAACTAGCGGGAGGACAGATACGCAGTATTTT. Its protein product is CSAVTSGRTDTQYF.

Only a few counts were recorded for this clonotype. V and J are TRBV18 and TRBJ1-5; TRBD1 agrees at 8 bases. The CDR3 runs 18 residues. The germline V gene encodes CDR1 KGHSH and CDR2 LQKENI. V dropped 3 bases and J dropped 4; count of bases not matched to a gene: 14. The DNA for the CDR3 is TGTGCCAGCTCACCCCCAGGGCAGGGGGCAACTGGAAATCAGCCCCAGCATTTT. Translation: CASSPPGQGATGNQPQHF.

The CDR3 loop is CASIRGTEETQYF. The CDR3 region has the DNA TGTGCCAGCATTCGGGGGACAGAAGAGACCCAGTACTTC. The V and J genes are TRBV28 and TRBJ2-5; weak D call: TRBD1 (7 bases). Trimming cost V 7 bases and J 3 bases, with 12 bases left between them. The CDR3 is made up of 13 amino acids. Germline CDR1 reads MDHEN; CDR2 reads SYDVKM.

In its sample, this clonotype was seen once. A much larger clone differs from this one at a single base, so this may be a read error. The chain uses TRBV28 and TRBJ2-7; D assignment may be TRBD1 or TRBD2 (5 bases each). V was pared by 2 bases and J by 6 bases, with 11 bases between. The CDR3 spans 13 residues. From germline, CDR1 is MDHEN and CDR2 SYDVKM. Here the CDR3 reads CASSLEGPSEQYF. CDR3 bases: TGTGCCAGCAGTTTAGAGGGGCCATCCGAGCAGTACTTC.

The CDR3, as DNA: TGTGCCAGCAGTTACTGGGCAGGAGATACGCAGTATTTT. It specifies CASSYWAGDTQYF. This sequence joins TRBV6-6 and TRBJ2-3; D gene ambiguous. Between the trimmed V and J ends, which lost 1 base and 5 bases, there was a span of 7 bases. CDR1 and CDR2 (germline): MNHNY, SVGAGI (reference sequence). The length of the CDR3 is 13 residues.

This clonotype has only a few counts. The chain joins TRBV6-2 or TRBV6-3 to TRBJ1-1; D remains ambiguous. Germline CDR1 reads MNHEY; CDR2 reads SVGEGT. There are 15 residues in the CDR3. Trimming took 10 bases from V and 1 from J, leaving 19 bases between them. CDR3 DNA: TGTGCCACCACAACCTTAATAGGTGGGAACACTGAAGCTTTCTTT. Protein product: CATTTLIGGNTEAFF.

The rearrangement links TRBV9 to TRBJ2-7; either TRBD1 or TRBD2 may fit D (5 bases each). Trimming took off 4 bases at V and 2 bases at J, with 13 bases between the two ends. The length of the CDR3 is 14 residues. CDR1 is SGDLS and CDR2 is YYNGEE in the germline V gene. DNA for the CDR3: TGTGCCAGCAGCCCACATGGGGACGCCTACGAGCAGTACTTC. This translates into CASSPHGDAYEQYF.

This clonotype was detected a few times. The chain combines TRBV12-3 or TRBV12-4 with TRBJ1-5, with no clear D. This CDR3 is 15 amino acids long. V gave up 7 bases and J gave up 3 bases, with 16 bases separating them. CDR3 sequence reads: CASTLWGSSNQPQHF. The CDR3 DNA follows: TGTGCCAGCACCCTTTGGGGATCTTCCAATCAGCCCCAGCATTTT.